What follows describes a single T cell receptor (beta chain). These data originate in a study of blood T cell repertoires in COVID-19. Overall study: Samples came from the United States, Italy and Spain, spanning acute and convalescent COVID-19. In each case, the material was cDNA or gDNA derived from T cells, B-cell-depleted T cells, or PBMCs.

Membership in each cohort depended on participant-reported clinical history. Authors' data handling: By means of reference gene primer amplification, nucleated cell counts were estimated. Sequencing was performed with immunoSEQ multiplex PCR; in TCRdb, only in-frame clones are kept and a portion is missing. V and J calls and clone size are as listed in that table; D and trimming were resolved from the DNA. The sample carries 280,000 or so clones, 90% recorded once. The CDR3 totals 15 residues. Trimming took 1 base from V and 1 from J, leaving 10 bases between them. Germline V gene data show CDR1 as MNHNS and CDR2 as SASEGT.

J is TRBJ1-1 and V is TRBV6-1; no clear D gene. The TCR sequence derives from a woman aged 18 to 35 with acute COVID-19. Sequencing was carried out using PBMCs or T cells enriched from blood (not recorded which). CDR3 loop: CASSEGVEGNTEAFF. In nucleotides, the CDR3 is TGTGCCAGCAGTGAAGGGGTGGAGGGGAACACTGAAGCTTTCTTT.